These T cell receptor beta chains were read from a single sample in a study of CD8 T cells in Susac syndrome. Each CDR3 protein is one row after TCRdb ran MiXCR on the immunoSEQ multiplex PCR reads. The repertoire holds 95,000 to 150,000 distinct CDR3 sequences, around 94% seen once, with around 0.28% in the top ten. What was sequenced was CD8+ T cells from PBMCs. All receptors come from a human donor with Susac syndrome. Each CDR3 is given with its conserved first and last residue. The D gene is left open where the match is weak. Size is omitted from some rows. Given values are once, few, many or a class for expanded clones.

size	V	J	D	CDR3	DNA
once	TRBV5-1	TRBJ2-7	-	CASSLASTASSYEQYF	TGCGCCAGCAGCTTGGCGTCGACGGCGAGCTCCTACGAGCAGTACTTC
-	TRBV7-9	TRBJ2-3	TRBD1	CASRSRGGLSDTQYF	TGTGCCAGCAGGTCGAGAGGGGGCTTGTCAGATACGCAGTATTTT
-	TRBV7-9	TRBJ1-6	-	CASSLDSLNSPLHF	TGTGCCAGCAGCTTAGACAGCTTGAATTCACCCCTCCACTTT
-	TRBV7-3	TRBJ2-7	TRBD2	CASSLLAGDYEQYF	TGTGCCAGCAGCTTACTAGCGGGGGACTACGAGCAGTACTTC
-	TRBV9	TRBJ1-1	-	CASSDGTSNTEAFF	TGTGCCAGCAGCGATGGGACGTCGAACACTGAAGCTTTCTTT
-	TRBV15	TRBJ2-5	TRBD1	CATSSPSGQGTETQYF	TGTGCCACCAGCAGTCCCTCCGGACAGGGGACGGAGACCCAGTACTTC
-	TRBV4-1	TRBJ1-4	-	CASSQAEGREKLFF	TGCGCCAGCAGCCAAGCCGAGGGTCGAGAAAAACTGTTTTTT
-	TRBV11-2	TRBJ2-7	TRBD2	CASSPLAGLKGEQYF	TGTGCCAGCAGCCCCCTAGCGGGGCTAAAGGGCGAGCAGTACTTC
-	TRBV7-9	TRBJ2-7	-	CASSPSNSFEQYF	TGTGCCAGCAGCCCATCCAACAGCTTCGAGCAGTACTTC
-	TRBV7-9	TRBJ1-5	-	CASSLGGTSNQPQHF	TGTGCCAGCAGCTTAGGCGGGACCAGCAATCAGCCCCAGCATTTT
-	TRBV29-1	TRBJ1-4	TRBD1	CSARTGKDEKLFF	TGCAGCGCGAGGACAGGGAAGGACGAAAAACTGTTTTTT
-	TRBV9	TRBJ2-6	-	CASSGQSSGANVLTF	TGTGCCAGCAGCGGCCAGTCCTCTGGGGCCAACGTCCTGACTTTC